Listed here are 32 T cell receptor beta chains from one sample, sequenced in a study of cytotoxic CD8 clonotypes in ibrutinib-treated CLL. Profiled with immunoSEQ multiplex PCR; TCRdb holds only in-frame clones, not every one. The data contain roughly 38,000 clones, nearly 50% of them singletons. The source material was PBMCs, sampled before ibrutinib treatment. Every receptor here comes from a human donor with chronic lymphocytic leukemia.

The chain combines TRBV6-6 with TRBJ2-1; maybe TRBD2 (6 bases). Trimming pared 8 bases from V and 5 bases from J, leaving 16 bases between. The CDR3 length is 14 residues. The V gene's germline CDR1 is MNHNY and CDR2 SVGAGI (reference sequence). CDR3 sequence: CASFSGTGDNEQFF. CDR3 DNA sequence: TGTGCCAGCTTTTCCGGGACGGGGGACAATGAGCAGTTCTTC.

The CDR3 loop reads CATAAGGGYGYTF. The CDR3 DNA follows: TGTGCCACCGCGGCGGGGGGAGGGTATGGCTACACCTTC. The gene calls are TRBV11-2 and TRBJ1-2; TRBD1 is a possible D gene (5 bases). The CDR3 totals 13 residues. V gave up 10 bases and J gave up 5 bases, with 17 bases separating them. The germline V gene encodes CDR1 SGHAT and CDR2 FQNNGV.

The chain links TRBV6-1 to TRBJ2-7; D is perhaps TRBD1 (5 bases). The V end lost 5 bases, the J end lost 4 bases, and 12 bases lay between the germline ends. The CDR3 is made up of 13 amino acids. In germline, CDR1 is MNHNS, CDR2 SASEGT. CDR3: CASSSEQGYEQYF. As DNA, the CDR3 is TGTGCCAGCAGTTCCGAGCAGGGTTACGAGCAGTACTTC.

The chain joins TRBV5-5 to TRBJ1-5, with 7 bases lining up with TRBD1. Germline V lookup: CDR1 SGHKS, CDR2 YYEKEE (reference sequence). This CDR3 contains 15 residues. Trimming removed 2 bases from V and 0 bases from J; junction bases left unmatched: 2. CDR3 in amino acids: CASSFGQASNQPQHF. The CDR3 DNA reads as TGTGCCAGCAGCTTCGGACAGGCTAGCAATCAGCCCCAGCATTTT.

This chain joins TRBV5-6 and TRBJ1-2; the D is unclear. The CDR3 is made up of 13 amino acids. Germline CDR1 reads SGHDT; CDR2 reads YYEEEE. Trimming stripped 0 bases from V and 4 bases from J, with 7 bases between. The CDR3 region has the DNA TGTGCCAGCAGCTTGGCCGCTGGCTATGGCTACACCTTC. Its protein is CASSLAAGYGYTF.

The chain carries TRBV5-1 and TRBJ2-7; TRBD1 aligns across 7 bases. CDR1 and CDR2 from the germline V gene are SGHRS and YFSETQ. After removal of 0 bases from V and 2 bases from J, the junction contained 5 bases not matched to a gene. This CDR3 is built from 15 residues. DNA of the CDR3: TGCGCCAGCAGCTTGGCCGGTGGACAGGCCTACGAGCAGTACTTC. Translated, it gives CASSLAGGQAYEQYF. Full variable domain (remainder filled in from reference TRBV5-1 and TRBJ2-7): KAGVTQTPRYLIKTRGQQVTLSCSPISGHRSVSWYQQTPGQGLQFLFEYFSETQRNKGNFPGRFSGRQFSNSRSEMNVSTLELGDSALYLCASSLAGGQAYEQYFGPGTRLTVT.

Ten or more counts support this clone. Since a far larger clone is one base different, this is likely a read error. The sample carries other DNA sequences with the same CDR3. The chain combines TRBV5-1 with TRBJ2-7; TRBD2 aligns across 8 bases. V gave up 4 bases and J gave up 6 bases; unmatched junction bases: 9. Germline V gene lookup returns CDR1 SGHRS and CDR2 YFSETQ. CDR3 length: 14 amino acids. CDR3 sequence reads: CASSPGRGSREQYF. The CDR3 bases are TGCGCCAGCAGCCCCGGGAGGGGGTCTCGCGAGCAGTACTTC. The whole variable domain, filled in from reference TRBV5-1 and TRBJ2-7, reads KAGVTQTPRYLIKTRGQQVTLSCSPISGHRSVSWYQQTPGQGLQFLFEYFSETQRNKGNFPGRFSGRQFSNSRSEMNVSTLELGDSALYLCASSPGRGSREQYFGPGTRLTVT.

The CDR3 is CASSGTNYGYTF. The CDR3 nucleotides read TGTGCCAGCAGTGGAACTAACTATGGCTACACCTTC. The chain couples TRBV28 to TRBJ1-2; D is uncertain. This CDR3 is 12 amino acids long. Trimming cost V 5 bases and J 0 bases, with 4 bases left between them. The V gene's germline CDR1 is MDHEN and CDR2 SYDVKM.

The chain links TRBV2 to TRBJ1-5; TRBD1 aligns across 8 bases. Germline trimming cut 5 bases from V and 1 base from J; bases unmatched to any gene: 7. Germline CDR1 reads SNHLY; CDR2 reads FYNNEI. CDR3 size: 16 residues. DNA of the CDR3: TGTGCCAGCAGTATTCAGGGGGCAGGGAGCAATCAGCCCCAGCATTTT. Translating it yields CASSIQGAGSNQPQHF.

This chain uses TRBV6-4 with TRBJ2-2; the match to TRBD2 covers 10 bases. Germline lookup yields CDR1 MRHNA and CDR2 SNTAGT. The V gene end was trimmed by 4 bases and the J gene end by 4 bases; junction bases not matched to a gene: 3. CDR3 length: 15 residues. For the CDR3, the DNA is TGTGCCAGCAGTGGCGTAGCGGGAGGCACCGGGGAGCTGTTTTTT. It specifies CASSGVAGGTGELFF.

The chain links TRBV5-1 to TRBJ1-2; 8 nucleotides line up with TRBD1. Per the germline V gene, CDR1 is SGHRS and CDR2 is YFSETQ. The CDR3 loop spans 16 amino acids. V gave up 5 bases and J gave up 7 bases; unmatched junction bases: 16. The CDR3 DNA sequence: TGCGCCAGCAGGGGGATACCGGGACAGGTGAACGGTGGCTACACCTTC. It yields the protein CASRGIPGQVNGGYTF. The variable domain in full, completed from reference TRBV5-1 and TRBJ1-2, reads KAGVTQTPRYLIKTRGQQVTLSCSPISGHRSVSWYQQTPGQGLQFLFEYFSETQRNKGNFPGRFSGRQFSNSRSEMNVSTLELGDSALYLCASRGIPGQVNGGYTFGSGTRLTVV.

A few counts support this clone. The J gene is TRBJ2-7, the V gene TRBV27, with no clear D. The V gene's germline CDR1 is MNHEY and CDR2 SMNVEV (reference sequence). The length of the CDR3 is 14 residues. V shed 6 bases and J shed 3 bases, with 15 bases lying between them. The CDR3 bases are TGTGCCAGCAGCCCCCGTGGGGATATCTACGAGCAGTACTTC. Protein sequence: CASSPRGDIYEQYF.

The V call is TRBV25-1, the J call TRBJ1-4; D not certain. V dropped 2 bases and J dropped 7 bases, with 8 bases sitting between them. CDR1 and CDR2 (germline): MGHDK, SYGVNS. The CDR3 is 13 residues long. The CDR3 bases are TGTGCCAGCAGTGAACCCCCAGGTGAAAAACTGTTTTTT. Encoded protein: CASSEPPGEKLFF.

The chain links TRBV4-1 to TRBJ1-6; tentatively, D is TRBD1 (5 bases). This CDR3 is 16 amino acids long. Trimming pared 0 bases from V and 9 bases from J, leaving 15 bases between. The germline gives CDR1 MGHRA, CDR2 YSYEKL. CDR3 sequence reads: CASSQDSGRVASPLHF. In DNA form, the CDR3 reads TGCGCCAGCAGCCAAGATAGCGGCAGGGTTGCTTCACCCCTCCACTTT.

This chain uses TRBV7-9 with TRBJ1-2; no reliable D call. This CDR3 contains 13 residues. Trimming removed 3 bases from V and 5 bases from J, with 10 bases in between. CDR1 is SEHNR, CDR2 FQNEAQ, per germline (reference sequence). CDR3 region: CASSLVSQYGYTF. CDR3 coding DNA: TGTGCCAGCAGCTTGGTTTCCCAGTATGGCTACACCTTC.

This chain links TRBV11-2 with TRBJ1-4; TRBD1 is a possible D gene (6 bases). Germline lookup yields CDR1 SGHAT and CDR2 FQNNGV. CDR3 length: 14 residues. V lost 5 bases and J 2 bases, leaving 9 bases between the germline ends. The CDR3 is CASSLGQTNEKLFF. DNA for the CDR3: TGTGCCAGCAGCCTCGGACAGACTAATGAAAAACTGTTTTTT.

This sequence joins TRBV6-5 and TRBJ1-2, with a weak D call TRBD1 (5 bases). The CDR3 has 13 residues. V was trimmed by 2 bases and J by 3 bases, leaving 7 bases between them. Germline V gene data show CDR1 as MNHEY and CDR2 as SVGAGI. This CDR3 reads CASSYGTHYGYTF. CDR3 DNA sequence: TGTGCCAGCAGTTACGGGACCCACTATGGCTACACCTTC.

This clone was counted only a few times. This chain uses TRBV27 with TRBJ1-5; 7 bases align to TRBD1. Germline lookup yields CDR1 MNHEY and CDR2 SMNVEV (reference sequence). CDR3 size: 13 residues. V was clipped by 8 bases and J by 6 bases; unmatched bases: 7. CDR3 sequence: CASGRQGGQPQHF. The CDR3 bases are TGTGCCAGCGGAAGACAGGGTGGTCAGCCCCAGCATTTT.

By proportion, this clone is medium-sized. The chain joins TRBV5-1 to TRBJ1-5, with D maybe TRBD1 (6 bases). The CDR3 has 15 residues. V shed 4 bases and J shed 1 base, with 12 bases lying between them. The germline gives CDR1 SGHRS, CDR2 YFSETQ. CDR3: CASSLTGFSNQPQHF. In DNA form, the CDR3 reads TGCGCCAGCAGCCTGACAGGCTTCAGCAATCAGCCCCAGCATTTT. The entire variable domain, with the rest obtained from reference TRBV5-1 and TRBJ1-5, is as follows: KAGVTQTPRYLIKTRGQQVTLSCSPISGHRSVSWYQQTPGQGLQFLFEYFSETQRNKGNFPGRFSGRQFSNSRSEMNVSTLELGDSALYLCASSLTGFSNQPQHFGDGTRLSIL.

V and J are TRBV10-3 and TRBJ2-3; a weak D match, TRBD2 (6 bases). The CDR3 covers 16 residues. Germline values: CDR1 ENHRY, CDR2 SYGVKD. V was cut by 7 bases and J by 0 bases, with 17 bases left in between. The CDR3 reads CAITQILTSSTDTQYF. The CDR3 DNA is TGTGCCATCACCCAAATCCTCACTAGCAGCACAGATACGCAGTATTTT.

This clone was recorded many times. The chain recombines TRBV23-1 with TRBJ2-5; 16 bases agree with TRBD2. TRBV23-1 carries the ORF label, with uncertain function. Losses at the gene ends were 0 bases for V and 3 bases for J; bases not matched to a gene: 4. CDR3 length: 18 amino acids. The CDR3 sequence is CASSQSGTSGGAEETQYF. In DNA form, the CDR3 reads TGCGCCAGCAGTCAATCAGGGACTAGCGGGGGGGCAGAAGAGACCCAGTACTTC.

The chain links TRBV5-1 to TRBJ1-2, with D perhaps TRBD1 (5 bases). The V and J ends lost 4 bases and 2 bases respectively, with 15 bases between them. The CDR3 is 15 amino acids. Germline CDR1 SGHRS, CDR2 YFSETQ. CDR3 nucleotide sequence: TGCGCCAGCAGCCCCCAGGCGGGGACCAACTATGGCTACACCTTC. It yields the protein CASSPQAGTNYGYTF.

The chain employs TRBV5-8 and TRBJ2-2; D gene ambiguous. Germline CDR1 reads SGHTS; CDR2 reads YDEGEE. This CDR3 is 13 amino acids long. V lost 4 bases to trimming and J lost 7 bases, with 11 bases between them. The CDR3 region is CASSPRYNGELFF. The CDR3 nucleotides read TGTGCCAGCAGCCCACGGTATAACGGGGAGCTGTTTTTT.

This clone was seen more than once but under ten times. The CDR3 reads CASSPGGHLYGYTF. The CDR3 DNA reads TGTGCCAGCAGCCCAGGGGGACACCTCTATGGCTACACCTTC. V usage is TRBV7-8 and J usage is TRBJ1-2, with 7 bases that match TRBD1. The CDR3 has 14 amino acids. The V gene end was trimmed by 5 bases and the J gene end by 4 bases; junction bases not matched to a gene: 7. Germline CDR1 and CDR2: SGHVS and FQNEAQ. Combining the CDR3 with reference TRBV7-8 and TRBJ1-2 gives the whole variable domain GAGVSQSPRYKVAKRGQDVALRCDPISGHVSLFWYQQALGQGPEFLTYFQNEAQLDKSGLPSDRFFAERPEGSVSTLKIQRTQQEDSAVYLCASSPGGHLYGYTFGSGTRLTVV.

In its sample, this clone was seen a few times. The chain carries TRBV2 and TRBJ1-6; 7 bases align to TRBD1. The germline CDR1 and CDR2 sequences are SNHLY and FYNNEI. V gave up 0 bases and J gave up 2 bases; unmatched junction bases: 19. The CDR3 has 22 amino acids. CDR3 loop: CASSEAHGFTGAKPPYNSPLHF. In DNA, the CDR3 is TGTGCCAGCAGTGAAGCGCACGGTTTTACAGGGGCGAAACCGCCCTATAATTCACCCCTCCACTTT.

This clone was counted ten times or more. CDR3: CASSGTGDGNQPQHF. DNA of the CDR3: TGTGCCAGCAGCGGGACAGGGGACGGCAATCAGCCCCAGCATTTT. This chain joins TRBV6-1 and TRBJ1-5; 10 nucleotides align to TRBD1. The CDR3 is 15 residues long. V was clipped by 6 bases and J by 2 bases; unmatched bases: 4. Germline V lookup: CDR1 MNHNS, CDR2 SASEGT.

CDR3 region: CASSEGHFYGTDTQYF. The CDR3 DNA is TGTGCCAGCAGCGAAGGACACTTTTATGGCACAGATACGCAGTATTTT. V and J are TRBV7-3 and TRBJ2-3, with a weak D call TRBD1 (5 bases). CDR1 SGHTA and CDR2 FQGTGA come from the germline V gene. Trimming took 5 bases from V and 1 from J, leaving 16 bases between them. The CDR3 is 16 residues long.

This clone was seen a handful of times. The rearrangement joins TRBV18 to TRBJ1-5; 7 bases are a match to TRBD1. Trimming removed 7 bases from V and 4 bases from J; junction bases left unmatched: 4. The CDR3 covers 13 residues. Germline CDR1 and CDR2: KGHSH and LQKENI. In DNA form, the CDR3 reads TGTGCCAGCTTACAGGGGATGAATCAGCCCCAGCATTTT. This sequence encodes CASLQGMNQPQHF.

This clone was counted a single time. CDR3 amino acids: CASSLATNVFVGTGELFF. Here the CDR3 DNA reads TGTGCCAGCAGCTTAGCTACCAACGTCTTTGTGGGCACCGGGGAGCTGTTTTTT. The chain employs TRBV13 and TRBJ2-2, with D unclear. Trimming cost V 1 base and J 4 bases, with 19 bases left between them. This CDR3 comprises 18 residues. Germline V gene sequence: CDR1 PRHDT, CDR2 FYEKMQ (reference sequence).

The chain carries TRBV5-4 and TRBJ2-3; D is undetermined. The CDR3 is 16 residues long. Trimming took off 1 base at V and 7 bases at J, with 19 bases between the two ends. CDR1 and CDR2 (germline): SGHNT, YYREEE (reference sequence). This chain's CDR3 is CASSLTGGPRYHTQYF. The CDR3, as DNA: TGTGCCAGCAGCTTGACTGGCGGCCCACGCTACCATACGCAGTATTTT.

This clone was observed a handful of times. An end of the junction differs from the germline gene, which may be a read error. V gene TRBV2 combines with J gene TRBJ2-1, with D perhaps matching TRBD1 (6 bases). There are 13 residues in the CDR3. Germline V lookup: CDR1 SNHLY, CDR2 FYNNEI. The CDR3 reads CASNTDRDNEQFF. CDR3 nucleotides: TGTGCAAGCAACACGGACAGAGACAATGAGCAGTTCTTC.

V usage is TRBV5-1 and J usage is TRBJ1-1; no reliable D call. This CDR3 contains 15 residues. V gave up 4 bases and J gave up 3 bases, with 16 bases separating them. Germline loops: CDR1 SGHRS, CDR2 YFSETQ. CDR3 sequence: CASSLRVGTYTEAFF. CDR3 nucleotides: TGCGCCAGCAGCCTGAGGGTGGGTACGTACACTGAAGCTTTCTTT.